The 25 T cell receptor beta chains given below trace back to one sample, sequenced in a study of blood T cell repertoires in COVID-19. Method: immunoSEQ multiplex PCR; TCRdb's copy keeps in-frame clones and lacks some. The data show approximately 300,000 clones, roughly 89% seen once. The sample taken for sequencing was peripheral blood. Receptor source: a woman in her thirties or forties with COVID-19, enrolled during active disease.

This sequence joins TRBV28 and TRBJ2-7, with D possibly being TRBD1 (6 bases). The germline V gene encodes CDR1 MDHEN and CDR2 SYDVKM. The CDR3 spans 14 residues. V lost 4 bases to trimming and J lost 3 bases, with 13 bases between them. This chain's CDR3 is CASSYLTGHYEQYF. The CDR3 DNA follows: TGTGCCAGCAGTTACTTGACAGGCCACTACGAGCAGTACTTC.

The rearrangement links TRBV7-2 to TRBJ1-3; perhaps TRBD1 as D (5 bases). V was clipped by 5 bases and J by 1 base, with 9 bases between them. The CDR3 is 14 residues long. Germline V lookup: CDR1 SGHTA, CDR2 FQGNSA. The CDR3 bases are TGTGCCAGCAGCCCCCGGGGGTCTGGAAACACCATATATTTT. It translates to CASSPRGSGNTIYF.

The CDR3 DNA is TGTGCCAGCAGTTTGGGCAATTCACCCCTCCACTTT. This sequence encodes CASSLGNSPLHF. V usage is TRBV28 and J usage is TRBJ1-6; no reliable D call. The CDR3 totals 12 residues. The germline V and J ends were trimmed by 3 bases and 7 bases, with 4 bases remaining between them. Germline CDR1 is MDHEN and CDR2 is SYDVKM.

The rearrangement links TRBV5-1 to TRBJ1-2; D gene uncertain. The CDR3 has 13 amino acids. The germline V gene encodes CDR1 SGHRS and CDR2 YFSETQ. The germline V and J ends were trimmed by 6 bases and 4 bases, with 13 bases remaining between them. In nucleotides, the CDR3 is TGCGCCAGCAAGGAGGCGGGCAGCTATGGCTACACCTTC. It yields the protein CASKEAGSYGYTF.

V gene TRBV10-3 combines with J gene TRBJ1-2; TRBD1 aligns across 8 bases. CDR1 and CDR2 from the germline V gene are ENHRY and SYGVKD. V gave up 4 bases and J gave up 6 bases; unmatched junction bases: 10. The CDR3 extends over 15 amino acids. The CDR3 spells CAISAPTGTGDGYTF. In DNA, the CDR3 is TGTGCCATCAGTGCGCCAACCGGGACAGGAGATGGCTACACCTTC.

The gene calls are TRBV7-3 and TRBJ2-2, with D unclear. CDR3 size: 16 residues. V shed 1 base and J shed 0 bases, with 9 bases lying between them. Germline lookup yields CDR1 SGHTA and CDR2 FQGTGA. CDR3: CASSLNLVTNTGELFF. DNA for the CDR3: TGTGCCAGCAGCTTAAATTTAGTGACGAACACCGGGGAGCTGTTTTTT.

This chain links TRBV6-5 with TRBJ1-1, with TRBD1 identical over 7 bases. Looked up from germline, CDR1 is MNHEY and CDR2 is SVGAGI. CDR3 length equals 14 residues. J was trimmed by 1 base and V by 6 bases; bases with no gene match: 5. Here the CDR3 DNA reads TGTGCCAGCAGCAAGACAGGGTCGAACACTGAAGCTTTCTTT. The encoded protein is CASSKTGSNTEAFF.

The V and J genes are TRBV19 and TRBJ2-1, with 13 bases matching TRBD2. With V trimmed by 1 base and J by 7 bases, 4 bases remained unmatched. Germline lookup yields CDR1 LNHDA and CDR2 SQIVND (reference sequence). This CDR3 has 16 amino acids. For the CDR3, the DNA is TGTGCCAGTAGTATAGGTGAGGGACTAGCGGGAAATGAGCAGTTCTTC. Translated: CASSIGEGLAGNEQFF.

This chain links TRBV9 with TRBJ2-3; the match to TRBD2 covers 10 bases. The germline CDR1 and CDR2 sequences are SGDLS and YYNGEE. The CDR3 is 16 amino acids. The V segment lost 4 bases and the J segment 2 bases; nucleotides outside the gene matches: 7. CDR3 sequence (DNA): TGTGCCAGCAGCCCAAGGACTAGCGGCCCCACAGATACGCAGTATTTT. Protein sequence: CASSPRTSGPTDTQYF. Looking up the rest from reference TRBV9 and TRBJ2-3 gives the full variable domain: DSGVTQTPKHLITATGQRVTLRCSPRSGDLSVYWYQQSLDQGLQFLIQYYNGEERAKGNILERFSAQQFPDLHSELNLSSLELGDSALYFCASSPRTSGPTDTQYFGPGTRLTVL.

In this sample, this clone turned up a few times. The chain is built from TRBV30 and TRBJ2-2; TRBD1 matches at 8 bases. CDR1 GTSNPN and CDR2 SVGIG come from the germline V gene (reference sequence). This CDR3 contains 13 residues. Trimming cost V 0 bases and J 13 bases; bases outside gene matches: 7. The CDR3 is CAWSVRGQAGLFF. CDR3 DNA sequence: TGTGCCTGGAGTGTACGGGGACAGGCGGGGCTGTTTTTT.

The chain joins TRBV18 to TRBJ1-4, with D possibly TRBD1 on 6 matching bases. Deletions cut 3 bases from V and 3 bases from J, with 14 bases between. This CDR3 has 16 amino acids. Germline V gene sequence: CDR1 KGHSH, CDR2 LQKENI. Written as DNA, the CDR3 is TGTGCCAGCTCACCTACCCAGGGGCTGGCTAATGAAAAACTGTTTTTT. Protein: CASSPTQGLANEKLFF.

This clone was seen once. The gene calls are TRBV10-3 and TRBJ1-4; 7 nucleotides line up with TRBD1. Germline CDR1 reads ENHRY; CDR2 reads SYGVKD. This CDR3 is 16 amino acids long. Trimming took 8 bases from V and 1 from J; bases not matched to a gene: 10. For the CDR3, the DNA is TGTGCCATCCGGAGGGGGCGCGACCTAACTAATGAAAAACTGTTTTTT. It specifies CAIRRGRDLTNEKLFF.

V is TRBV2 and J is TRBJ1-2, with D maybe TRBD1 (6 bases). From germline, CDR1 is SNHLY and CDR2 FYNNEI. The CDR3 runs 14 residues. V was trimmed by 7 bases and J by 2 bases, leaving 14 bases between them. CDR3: CASTADRSNYGYTF. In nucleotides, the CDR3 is TGTGCCAGCACCGCGGACAGATCGAACTATGGCTACACCTTC. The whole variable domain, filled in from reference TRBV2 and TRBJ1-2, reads EPEVTQTPSHQVTQMGQEVILRCVPISNHLYFYWYRQILGQKVEFLVSFYNNEISEKSEIFDDQFSVERPDGSNFTLKIRSTKLEDSAMYFCASTADRSNYGYTFGSGTRLTVV.

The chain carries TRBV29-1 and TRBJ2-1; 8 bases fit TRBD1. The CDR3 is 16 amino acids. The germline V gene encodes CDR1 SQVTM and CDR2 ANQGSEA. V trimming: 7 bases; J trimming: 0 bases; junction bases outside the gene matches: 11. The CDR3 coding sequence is TGCAGCGACCTAATGGGACAGGAGAGCTCCTACAATGAGCAGTTCTTC. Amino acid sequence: CSDLMGQESSYNEQFF.

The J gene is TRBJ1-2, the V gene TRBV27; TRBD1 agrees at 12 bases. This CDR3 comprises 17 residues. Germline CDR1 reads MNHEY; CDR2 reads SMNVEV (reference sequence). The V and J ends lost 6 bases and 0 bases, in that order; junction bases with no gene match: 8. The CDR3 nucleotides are TGTGCCAGCAGCCGGGGGACAGGGGGCGCAGCTAACTATGGCTACACCTTC. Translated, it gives CASSRGTGGAANYGYTF.

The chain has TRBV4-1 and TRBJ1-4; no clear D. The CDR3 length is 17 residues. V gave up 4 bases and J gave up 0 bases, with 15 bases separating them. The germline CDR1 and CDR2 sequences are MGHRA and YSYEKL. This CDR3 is CASSPFDRLATNEKLFF. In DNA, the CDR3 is TGCGCCAGCAGCCCCTTCGATAGGCTAGCAACTAATGAAAAACTGTTTTTT.

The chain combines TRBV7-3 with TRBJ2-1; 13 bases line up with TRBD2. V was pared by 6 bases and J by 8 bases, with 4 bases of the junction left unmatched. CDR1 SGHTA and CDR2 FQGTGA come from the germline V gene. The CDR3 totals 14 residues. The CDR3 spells CASRTSGGADEQFF. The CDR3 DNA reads TGTGCCAGCAGAACTAGCGGGGGGGCTGATGAGCAGTTCTTC.

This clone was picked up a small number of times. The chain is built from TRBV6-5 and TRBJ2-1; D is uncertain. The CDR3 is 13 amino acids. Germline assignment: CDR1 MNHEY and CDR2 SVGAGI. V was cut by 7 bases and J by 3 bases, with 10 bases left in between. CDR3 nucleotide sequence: TGTGCCAGCACCACTACGGTCTACAATGAGCAGTTCTTC. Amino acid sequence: CASTTTVYNEQFF.

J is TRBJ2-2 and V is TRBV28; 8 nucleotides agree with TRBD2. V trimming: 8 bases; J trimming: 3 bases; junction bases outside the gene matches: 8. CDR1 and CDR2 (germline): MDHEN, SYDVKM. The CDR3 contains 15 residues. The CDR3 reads CASRSPGGDTGELFF. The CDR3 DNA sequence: TGTGCCAGCCGCTCCCCGGGGGGGGACACCGGGGAGCTGTTTTTT. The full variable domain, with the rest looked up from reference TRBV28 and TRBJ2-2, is DVKVTQSSRYLVKRTGEKVFLECVQDMDHENMFWYRQDPGLGLRLIYFSYDVKMKEKGDIPEGYSVSREKKERFSLILESASTNQTSMYLCASRSPGGDTGELFFGEGSRLTVL.

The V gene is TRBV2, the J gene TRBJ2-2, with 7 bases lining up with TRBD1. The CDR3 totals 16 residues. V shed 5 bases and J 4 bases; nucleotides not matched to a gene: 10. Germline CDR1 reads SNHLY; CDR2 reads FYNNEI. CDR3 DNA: TGTGCCAGCAGTCCATCCCGGACAGGTCCCACCGGGGAGCTGTTTTTT. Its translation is CASSPSRTGPTGELFF.

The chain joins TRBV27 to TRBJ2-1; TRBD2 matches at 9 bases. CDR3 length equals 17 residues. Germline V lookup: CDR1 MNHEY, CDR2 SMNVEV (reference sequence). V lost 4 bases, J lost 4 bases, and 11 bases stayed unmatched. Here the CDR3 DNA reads TGTGCCAGCAGTTCCCTCGGAATAGCGGGGGATTACAATGAGCAGTTCTTC. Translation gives CASSSLGIAGDYNEQFF.

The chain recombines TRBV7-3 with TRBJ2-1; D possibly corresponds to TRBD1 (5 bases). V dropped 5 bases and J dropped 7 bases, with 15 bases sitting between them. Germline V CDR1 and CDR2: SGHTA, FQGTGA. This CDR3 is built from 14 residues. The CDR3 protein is CASSPPTAGNEQFF. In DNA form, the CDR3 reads TGTGCCAGCAGCCCACCGACAGCTGGGAATGAGCAGTTCTTC.

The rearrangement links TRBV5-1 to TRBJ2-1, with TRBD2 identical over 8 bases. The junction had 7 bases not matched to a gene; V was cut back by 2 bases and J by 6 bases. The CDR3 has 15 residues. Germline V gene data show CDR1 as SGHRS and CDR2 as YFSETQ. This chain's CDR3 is CASSFSSGGLNEQFF. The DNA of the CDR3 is TGCGCCAGCAGCTTCTCCAGCGGGGGTCTCAATGAGCAGTTCTTC.

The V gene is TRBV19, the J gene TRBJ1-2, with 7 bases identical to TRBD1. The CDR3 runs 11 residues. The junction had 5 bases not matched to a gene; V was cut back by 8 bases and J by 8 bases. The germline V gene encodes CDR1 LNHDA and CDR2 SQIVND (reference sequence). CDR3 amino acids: CASRQGGGYTF. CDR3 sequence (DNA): TGTGCCAGTCGACAGGGCGGCGGCTACACCTTC.

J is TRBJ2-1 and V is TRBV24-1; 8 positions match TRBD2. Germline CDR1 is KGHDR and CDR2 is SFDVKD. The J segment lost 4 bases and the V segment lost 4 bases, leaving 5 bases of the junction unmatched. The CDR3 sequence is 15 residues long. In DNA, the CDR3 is TGTGCCACCAGTGACAGCGGGAGATGGTACAATGAGCAGTTCTTC. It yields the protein CATSDSGRWYNEQFF.